The text below deals with one T cell receptor beta chain. This clonotype occurred once. This clone's antigen is unknown. Qualities for individual bases were not recorded, and no much larger clone is one base off. One read represents weak support. Reading from cysteine to phenylalanine, the CDR3 counts 14 amino acids. CDR3 DNA is the only sequence kept; it has 42 bases, read in frame from the first base. V is reduced by 5 bases and J by 3 bases, leaving a spacing of 13 bases between them. The CDR1 and CDR2 encoded by the germline V gene are KGHSH and LQKENI. The label giving this sample's treatment or condition can be read as: approximately nine-day PBMC culture with coronavirus spike peptide pools or control peptides (ViraFEST assay). To expand antigen-specific T cells with peptide pools and then pick out the expanded clonotypes through TCR sequencing, the study relied on the ViraFEST assay. The convalescent patients' positive SARS-CoV-2 PCR tests fell between March and December 2020, which was before the Alpha, Beta and Delta variants emerged in the United States. Each well held around 2 million PBMCs cultured in IMDM containing around 5.1% human AB serum and around 10 IU/ml IL-2, with around 9.7 ug/ml peptide pools added. On days 3 and 7, half of the culture medium was replaced with fresh IL-2-containing medium. After approximately eleven days of culture, CD4+ T cells were isolated by negative selection with the EasySep CD4+ T cell isolation kit. PBMCs were separated from whole blood using Ficoll-Paque Plus gradient centrifugation and then either used fresh or cryopreserved at -140C. Each culture condition was generally run in triplicate wells.

The entry originates in a study of vaccination and CD4 T cells after COVID-19 (dated 2022 in TCRdb). Study-wide context: SARS-CoV-2 positivity had been established in the convalescent patients by nasal swab PCR, and mild disease was recorded in about 9 of these patients and severe disease in one. Six males and four females were included in the convalescent cohort, with two Hispanic individuals, seven Caucasians, two Asians and one multiracial person represented. Two doses of either the Pfizer-BioNTech BNT162b2 vaccine (n=8) or the Moderna mRNA-1273 vaccine (n=2) were administered to participants. Post-COVID blood samples from convalescent patients were collected a median of approximately 100 days after diagnosis, with a range of roughly 35 to 170 days. Post-vaccine blood samples were taken a median of roughly 72 days after the second vaccine dose, with a range of about 13 to 250 days. For stimulating the cultures, overlapping spike peptide pools were used, derived from SARS-CoV-2 as well as from the common cold coronaviruses HCoV-NL63, HCoV-OC43 and HCoV-229E. In control cultures, a CEFX viral epitope pool was used as positive control, an HIV-1 Nef peptide pool was used as negative control, or no peptide was added. The spike-specific CD4+ TCR repertoire was compared before and after mRNA vaccination in approximately ten COVID-19 convalescent patients and several infection-naive healthy vaccine recipients. Results and caveats for the whole study, not just this receptor: Of the vaccine-specific clones found in convalescent patients, nearly all (304 of 307) were mono-reactive for SARS-CoV-2 spike instead of being cross-reactive with common cold coronaviruses. The number of convalescent patients in the study was relatively small, and the study did not examine early timepoints following natural infection. The median number of SARS-CoV-2-reactive clonotypes rose from around 20 after infection to approximately 41 after vaccination, but the change was not significant. In convalescent patients, a median around 83% of post-vaccine SARS-CoV-2-reactive clones were detected only after vaccination, and vaccine-specific priming was suggested by this finding.

The library was made by PCR. DNA from cultured CD4+ T cells underwent TCR sequencing with the Oncomine TCR Beta short-read assay at the Johns Hopkins FTIC core. The QIAamp micro DNA kit was used to extract genomic DNA from the cultured CD4+ T cells. The Oncomine TCR Beta libraries from cultured CD4+ T cells were pooled using unique dual indexes and then sequenced on an Illumina iSeq 100. The authors' pipeline ran thus. Non-productive sequences were removed, and CDR3s not starting with C, not ending with F or W, or shorter than 7 amino acids were discarded. The MANAFEST web application was used to identify antigen-specific clonotypes by comparing peptide-stimulated wells against reference wells and other culture wells. An FDR below 0.05, an odds ratio above 5, and a productive frequency above 0.1% in at least two of three replicate wells were required for clones to be considered positive. A clonotype was classed as cross-reactive if the clonotype showed significant expansion both in SARS-CoV-2 spike wells and in at least one common cold coronavirus spike condition. Similarity between CDR3 sequences was evaluated in R version 3.6.1 using Levenshtein distances (stringdist) and unrooted phylogenetic trees (ape). TCRdb reanalyzed the raw reads on its own, using fastp at Q25 for trimming and MiXCR for clone calling, and kept in-frame beta chains. Merged by CDR3 protein, the rows form single entries marked with the most common genes and DNA. The V and J calls were not made by the authors but by TCRdb's processing. The sample contains approximately 13,000 distinct CDR3 sequences, roughly 37% of them found a single time. The ten top clones hold roughly 10% of the sample.

This receptor was taken from a human donor who had recovered from COVID-19. Material for sequencing was CD4+ T cells from blood, cultured in vitro. The V and J segments used are TRBV18 and TRBJ2-5, with the D call perhaps TRBD1 or TRBD2, as 5 bases match in each case. The CDR3 region has the sequence CASSTRRGEETQYF. The DNA sequence follows: TGTGCCAGCTCAACGCGAAGAGGGGAAGAGACCCAGTACTTC.